Listed below are T cell receptor beta chains from one sample, sequenced in a study of T cells after yellow fever vaccination. TCRdb re-called the 5' RACE reads through MiXCR, storing one row per CDR3 protein. The sample lists 400,000 to 450,000 distinct CDR3 sequences, 15% to 20% seen once, with 15% to 20% in the top ten. The sample here was PBMCs, taken before the yellow fever booster vaccination. The source is a man aged 18 to 30 who received the YFV17D yellow fever vaccine. CDR3s include the opening cysteine and the closing phenylalanine or tryptophan. A D gene is named only where the DNA matches it firmly. For some rows the clone size is stated as once, few or many, or as a class when expanded; others skip it.

d_call,v_call,j_call,clone_size,cdr3_aa,cdr3_nt
TRBD2,TRBV28,TRBJ2-4,-,CASSLAGTSMDIQYF,TGTGCCAGCAGTCTCGCTGGGACTAGTATGGACATTCAGTACTTC
-,TRBV12-3/TRBV12-4,TRBJ1-1,-,CASSPRTSLGTEAFF,TGTGCCAGCAGTCCCCGGACCAGTTTGGGCACTGAAGCTTTCTTT
-,TRBV12-3/TRBV12-4,TRBJ2-5,-,CASSSGRTMKTQYF,TGTGCCAGCTCCTCAGGAAGGACTATGAAGACCCAGTACTTC
-,TRBV7-6,TRBJ2-5,-,CASNKQGFETQYF,TGTGCCAGCAACAAGCAGGGGTTTGAGACCCAGTACTTC
-,TRBV28,TRBJ1-2,few,CASKTGTSGYTF,TGTGCCAGCAAAACAGGGACAAGTGGCTACACCTTC
TRBD1,TRBV7-6,TRBJ1-4,few,CASSLRQGPEKLFF,TGTGCCAGCAGCTTAAGACAGGGCCCTGAAAAACTGTTTTTT
TRBD1,TRBV6-5,TRBJ1-2,-,CASSYRGQGVYGYTF,TGTGCCAGCAGTTACCGAGGACAGGGAGTCTATGGCTACACCTTC
-,TRBV29-1,TRBJ1-2,many,CSVDLASTNYGYTF,TGCAGCGTTGATTTGGCTAGTACTAACTATGGCTACACCTTC
TRBD2,TRBV7-2,TRBJ2-1,-,CASSFSLGGGGFNEQFF,TGTGCCAGCAGCTTCAGTCTGGGTGGCGGGGGGTTTAATGAGCAGTTCTTC
-,TRBV9,TRBJ2-4,-,CASSSQGTAKNIQYF,TGTGCCAGCAGCTCACAGGGTACGGCCAAAAACATTCAGTACTTC
TRBD1,TRBV3-1,TRBJ1-2,-,CASSSLTDRQGGVRGYTF,TGTGCCAGCAGCTCCCTTACAGACCGACAGGGAGGGGTCAGAGGCTACACCTTC
-,TRBV6-5,TRBJ2-2,many,CASRAANTGELFF,TGTGCCAGCAGGGCGGCGAACACCGGGGAGCTGTTTTTT
TRBD2,TRBV5-1,TRBJ2-3,-,CASSLYRAGARTDTQYF,TGCGCCAGCAGCTTGTATCGAGCGGGGGCACGCACAGATACGCAGTATTTT
-,TRBV5-6,TRBJ2-3,-,CASSAYREGTDTQYF,TGTGCCAGCAGTGCCTACAGGGAGGGGACAGATACGCAGTATTTT
TRBD1,TRBV12-3/TRBV12-4,TRBJ1-2,-,CASRPPGGYGYTF,TGTGCCAGCAGGCCCCCAGGGGGCTATGGCTACACCTTC
-,TRBV7-6,TRBJ1-6,few,CASSLTLAEGGNSPLHF,TGTGCCAGCAGCTTAACCCTCGCAGAGGGAGGTAATTCACCCCTCCACTTT
-,TRBV5-1,TRBJ2-7,-,CASSTGQFVGYEQYF,TGCGCCAGCAGCACAGGACAATTCGTCGGGTACGAGCAGTACTTC